This T cell receptor (beta chain) was identified in a study of regulatory T cells in long-lasting Graves disease. Study information: Newly diagnosed Graves' patients had taken antithyroid drugs under 3 months.

HTBI primers from iRepertoire and Arm-PCR of CDR3 regions yielded the TCR beta libraries. From the multiplex PCR reads, TCRdb called clonotypes with MiXCR, one entry per CDR3 protein. The data show 450,000 to 700,000 distinct CDR3 sequences, with roughly 14% seen just once and 10% held by the top ten. Time point in this sample: newly diagnosed GD, antithyroid drugs for less than 3 months. PBMC-derived RNA was used for the TCR library. Deletions cut 4 bases from V and 1 base from J, with 7 bases between. Germline CDR1 is KGHDR and CDR2 is SFDVKD. The length of the CDR3 is 14 residues. Study-wide results and limits: Among samples with persistent disease, TRBV28, TRBJ1-2 and TRBJ2-5 were favored.

This clonotype has ten or more counts. What it binds is not known. These same data were also listed under a study on T cells in Graves' hyperthyroidism and ophthalmopathy. That work contributes: Across 18 months, stable Graves' hyperthyroidism was marked by no progression to ophthalmopathy. Disease duration under 2 months; hyperthyroidism patients were aged 18 to 65.

The V and J genes are TRBV24-1 and TRBJ1-5; D not certain. This clonotype was obtained from a man aged 30 to 39 with Graves disease. The input for sequencing was peripheral blood mononuclear cells (PBMCs), taken at new diagnosis, from a patient treated with antithyroid drugs. CDR3 DNA sequence: TGTGCCACCAGTGAAGGCCCAAGCAATCAGCCCCAGCATTTT. Amino acids: CATSEGPSNQPQHF.